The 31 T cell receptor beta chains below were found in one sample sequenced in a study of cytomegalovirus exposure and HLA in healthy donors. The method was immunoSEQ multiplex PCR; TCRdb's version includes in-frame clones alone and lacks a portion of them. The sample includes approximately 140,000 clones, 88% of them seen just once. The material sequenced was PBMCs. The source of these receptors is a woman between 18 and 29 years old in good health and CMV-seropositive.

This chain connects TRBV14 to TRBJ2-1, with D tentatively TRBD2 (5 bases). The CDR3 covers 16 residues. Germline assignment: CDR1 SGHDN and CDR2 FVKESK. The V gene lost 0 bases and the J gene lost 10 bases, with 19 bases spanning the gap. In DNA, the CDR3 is TGTGCCAGCAGCCAAGAGATGGCCGGGGTGATCCTCGAGCAGTTCTTC. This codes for CASSQEMAGVILEQFF.

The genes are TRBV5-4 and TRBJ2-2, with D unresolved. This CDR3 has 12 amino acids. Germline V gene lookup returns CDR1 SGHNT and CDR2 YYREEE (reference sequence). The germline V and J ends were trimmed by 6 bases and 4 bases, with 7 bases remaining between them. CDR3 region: CASTSPTGELFF. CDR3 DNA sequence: TGTGCCAGCACTTCCCCCACCGGGGAGCTGTTTTTT. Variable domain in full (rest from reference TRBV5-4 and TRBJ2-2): ETGVTQSPTHLIKTRGQQVTLRCSSQSGHNTVSWYQQALGQGPQFIFQYYREEENGRGNFPPRFSGLQFPNYSSELNVNALELDDSALYLCASTSPTGELFFGEGSRLTVL.

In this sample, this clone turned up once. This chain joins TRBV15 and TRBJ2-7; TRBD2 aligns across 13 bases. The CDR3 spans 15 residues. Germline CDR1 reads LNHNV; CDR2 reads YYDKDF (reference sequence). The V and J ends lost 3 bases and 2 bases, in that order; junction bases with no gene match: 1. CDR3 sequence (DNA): TGTGCCACCAGCAGTGGGACTAGCGGGACCTACGAGCAGTACTTC. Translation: CATSSGTSGTYEQYF.

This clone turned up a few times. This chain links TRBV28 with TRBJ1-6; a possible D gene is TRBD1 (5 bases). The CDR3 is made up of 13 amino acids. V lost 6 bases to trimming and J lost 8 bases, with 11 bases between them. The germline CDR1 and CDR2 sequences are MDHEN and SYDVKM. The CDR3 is CASSVHRYSPLHF. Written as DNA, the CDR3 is TGTGCCAGCAGCGTACACAGGTATTCACCCCTCCACTTT. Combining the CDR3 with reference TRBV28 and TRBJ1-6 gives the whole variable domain DVKVTQSSRYLVKRTGEKVFLECVQDMDHENMFWYRQDPGLGLRLIYFSYDVKMKEKGDIPEGYSVSREKKERFSLILESASTNQTSMYLCASSVHRYSPLHFGNGTRLTVT.

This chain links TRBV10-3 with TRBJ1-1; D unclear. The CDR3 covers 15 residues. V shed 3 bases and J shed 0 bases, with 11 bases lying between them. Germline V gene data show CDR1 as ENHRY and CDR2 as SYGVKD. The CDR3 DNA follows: TGTGCCATCAGTGACGCACAGTCCATGAACACTGAAGCTTTCTTT. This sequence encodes CAISDAQSMNTEAFF.

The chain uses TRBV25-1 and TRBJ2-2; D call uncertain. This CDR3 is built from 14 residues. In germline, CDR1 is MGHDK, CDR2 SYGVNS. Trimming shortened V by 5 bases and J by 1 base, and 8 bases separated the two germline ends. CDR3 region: CASSIEENTGELFF. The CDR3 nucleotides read TGTGCCAGCAGTATCGAGGAGAACACCGGGGAGCTGTTTTTT. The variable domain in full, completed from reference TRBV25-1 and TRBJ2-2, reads EADIYQTPRYLVIGTGKKITLECSQTMGHDKMYWYQQDPGMELHLIHYSYGVNSTEKGDLSSESTVSRIRTEHFPLTLESARPSHTSQYLCASSIEENTGELFFGEGSRLTVL.

The CDR3 region is CASSGRGADTEAFF. CDR3 DNA: TGTGCCAGCAGCGGACGGGGGGCGGACACTGAAGCTTTCTTT. The chain recombines TRBV9 with TRBJ1-1; the D gene is possibly TRBD1 (6 bases). The CDR3 is 14 amino acids. The V end was cut by 3 bases, the J end by 3 bases, with 12 bases between. Germline CDR1 and CDR2: SGDLS and YYNGEE.

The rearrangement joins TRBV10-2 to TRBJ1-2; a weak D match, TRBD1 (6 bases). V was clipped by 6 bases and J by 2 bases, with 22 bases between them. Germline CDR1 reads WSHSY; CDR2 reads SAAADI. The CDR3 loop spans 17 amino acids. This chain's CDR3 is CASRGPSDRQLNYGYTF. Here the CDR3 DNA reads TGCGCCAGCAGGGGACCCTCGGACAGACAGTTAAACTATGGCTACACCTTC.

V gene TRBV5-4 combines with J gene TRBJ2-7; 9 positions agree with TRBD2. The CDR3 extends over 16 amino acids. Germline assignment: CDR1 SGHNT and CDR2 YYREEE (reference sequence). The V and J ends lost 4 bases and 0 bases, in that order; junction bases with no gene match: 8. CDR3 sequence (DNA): TGTGCCAGCAGCGTGAAGTTGACTAGCGGCTCCTACGAGCAGTACTTC. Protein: CASSVKLTSGSYEQYF.

The CDR3 bases are TGCAGCGTTCAACAGCGGGGCTATGGCTACACCTTC. It is translated as CSVQQRGYGYTF. The chain combines TRBV29-1 with TRBJ1-2; no reliable D call. The CDR3 is 12 residues long. Trimming took 5 bases from V and 4 from J, leaving 11 bases between them. In germline, CDR1 is SQVTM, CDR2 ANQGSEA.

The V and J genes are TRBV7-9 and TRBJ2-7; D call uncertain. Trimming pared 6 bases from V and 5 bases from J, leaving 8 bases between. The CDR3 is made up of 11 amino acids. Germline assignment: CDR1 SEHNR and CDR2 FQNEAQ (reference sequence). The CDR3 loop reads CASSLYHEQYF. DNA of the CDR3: TGTGCCAGCAGTCTATACCACGAGCAGTACTTC.

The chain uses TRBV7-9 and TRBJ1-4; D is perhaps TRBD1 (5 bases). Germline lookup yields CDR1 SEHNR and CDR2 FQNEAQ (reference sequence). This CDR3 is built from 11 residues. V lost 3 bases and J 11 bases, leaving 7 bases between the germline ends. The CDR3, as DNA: TGTGCCAGCAGCTTGACAGATAAACTGTTTTTT. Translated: CASSLTDKLFF.

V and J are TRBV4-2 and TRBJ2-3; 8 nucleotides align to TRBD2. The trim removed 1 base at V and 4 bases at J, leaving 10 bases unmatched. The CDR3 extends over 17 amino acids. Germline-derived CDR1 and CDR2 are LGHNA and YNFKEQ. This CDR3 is CASSQVQAGGGADTQYF. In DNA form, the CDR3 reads TGTGCCAGCAGCCAAGTACAGGCGGGGGGCGGGGCAGATACGCAGTATTTT.

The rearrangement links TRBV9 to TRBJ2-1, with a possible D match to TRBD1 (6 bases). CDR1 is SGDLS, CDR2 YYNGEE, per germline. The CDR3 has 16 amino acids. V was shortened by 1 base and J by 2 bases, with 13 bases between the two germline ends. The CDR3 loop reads CASSVTGQPAYNEQFF. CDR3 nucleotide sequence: TGTGCCAGCAGCGTAACGGGACAACCTGCCTACAATGAGCAGTTCTTC. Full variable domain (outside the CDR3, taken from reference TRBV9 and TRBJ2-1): DSGVTQTPKHLITATGQRVTLRCSPRSGDLSVYWYQQSLDQGLQFLIQYYNGEERAKGNILERFSAQQFPDLHSELNLSSLELGDSALYFCASSVTGQPAYNEQFFGPGTRLTVL.

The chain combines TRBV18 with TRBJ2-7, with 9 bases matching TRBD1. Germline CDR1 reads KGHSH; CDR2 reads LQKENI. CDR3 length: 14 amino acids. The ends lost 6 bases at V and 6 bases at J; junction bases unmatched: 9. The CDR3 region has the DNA TGTGCCAGCTCCCCGGGACAGGGCGTGGGCGAGCAGTACTTC. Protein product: CASSPGQGVGEQYF.

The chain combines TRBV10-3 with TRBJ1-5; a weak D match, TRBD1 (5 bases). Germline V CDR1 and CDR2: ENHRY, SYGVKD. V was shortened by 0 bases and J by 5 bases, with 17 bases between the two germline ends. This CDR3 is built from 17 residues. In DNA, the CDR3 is TGTGCCATCAGTGAGTCGACTCGGGGGTTGTTCCATCAGCCCCAGCATTTT. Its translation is CAISESTRGLFHQPQHF.

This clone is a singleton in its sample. The DNA of the CDR3 is TGCGCCAGCAGCCAAGAGAGACTAGTCCCAGATACGCAGTATTTT. Its protein is CASSQERLVPDTQYF. This sequence joins TRBV4-3 and TRBJ2-3; maybe TRBD2 (6 bases). Germline-derived CDR1 and CDR2 are LGHNA and YSLEER. CDR3 size: 15 residues. V dropped 0 bases and J dropped 4 bases, with 11 bases sitting between them.

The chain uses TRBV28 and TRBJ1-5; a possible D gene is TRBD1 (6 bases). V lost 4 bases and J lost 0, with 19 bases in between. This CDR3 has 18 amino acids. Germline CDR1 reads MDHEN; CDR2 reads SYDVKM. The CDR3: CASSSNPHRVGSNQPQHF. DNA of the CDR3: TGTGCCAGCAGTTCAAATCCACACAGGGTCGGTAGCAATCAGCCCCAGCATTTT.

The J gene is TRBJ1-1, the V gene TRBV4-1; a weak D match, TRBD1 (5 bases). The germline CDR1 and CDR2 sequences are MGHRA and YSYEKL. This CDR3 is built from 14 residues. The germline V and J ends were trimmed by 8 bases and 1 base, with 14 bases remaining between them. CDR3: CASRSRVRNTEAFF. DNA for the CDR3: TGCGCCAGCCGCAGCAGGGTAAGGAACACTGAAGCTTTCTTT.

In DNA, the CDR3 is TGTGCCAGCAGCTCTGGACAGGGAGGTTCACCCCTCCACTTT. It yields the protein CASSSGQGGSPLHF. The rearrangement links TRBV7-9 to TRBJ1-6, with TRBD1 matching 8 bases. The CDR3 runs 14 residues. The germline gives CDR1 SEHNR, CDR2 FQNEAQ (reference sequence). V lost 4 bases to trimming and J lost 9 bases; unmatched junction nucleotides: 5.

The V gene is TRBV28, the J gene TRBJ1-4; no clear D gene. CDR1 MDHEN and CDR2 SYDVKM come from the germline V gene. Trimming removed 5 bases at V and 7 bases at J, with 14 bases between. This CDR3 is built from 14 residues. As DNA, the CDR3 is TGTGCCAGCAGTCCTCTGGGAGGGAGTGAAAAACTGTTTTTT. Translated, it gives CASSPLGGSEKLFF.

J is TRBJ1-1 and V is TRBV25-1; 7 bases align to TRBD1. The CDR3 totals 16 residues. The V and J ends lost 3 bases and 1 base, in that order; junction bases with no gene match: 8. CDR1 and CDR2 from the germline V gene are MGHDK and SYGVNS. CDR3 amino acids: CASSDLGGAGNTEAFF. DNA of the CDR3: TGTGCCAGCAGTGACCTAGGGGGCGCCGGGAACACTGAAGCTTTCTTT.

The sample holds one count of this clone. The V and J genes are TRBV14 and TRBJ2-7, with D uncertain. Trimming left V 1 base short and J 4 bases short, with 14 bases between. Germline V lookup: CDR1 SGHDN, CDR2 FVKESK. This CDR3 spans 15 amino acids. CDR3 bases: TGTGCCAGCAGCCAAGGGCCCCAAATAATATACGAGCAGTACTTC. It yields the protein CASSQGPQIIYEQYF.

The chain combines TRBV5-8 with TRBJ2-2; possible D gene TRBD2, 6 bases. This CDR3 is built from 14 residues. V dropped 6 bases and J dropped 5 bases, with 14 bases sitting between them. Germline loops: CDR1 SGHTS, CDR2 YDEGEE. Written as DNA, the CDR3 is TGTGCCAGCATACCGGGACTCCCGACCGGGGAGCTGTTTTTT. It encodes CASIPGLPTGELFF.

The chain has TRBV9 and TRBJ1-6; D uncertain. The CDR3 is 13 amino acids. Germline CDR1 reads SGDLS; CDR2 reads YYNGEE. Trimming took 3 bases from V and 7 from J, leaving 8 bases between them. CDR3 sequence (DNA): TGTGCCAGCAGCGCCGTGAGGAATTCACCCCTCCACTTT. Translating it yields CASSAVRNSPLHF.

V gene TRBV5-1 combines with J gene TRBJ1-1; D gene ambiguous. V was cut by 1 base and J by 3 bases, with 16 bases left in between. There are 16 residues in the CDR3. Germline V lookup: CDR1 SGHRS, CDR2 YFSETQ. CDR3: CASSLLASLVDTEAFF. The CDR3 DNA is TGCGCCAGCAGCTTGCTCGCGTCACTGGTCGACACTGAAGCTTTCTTT.

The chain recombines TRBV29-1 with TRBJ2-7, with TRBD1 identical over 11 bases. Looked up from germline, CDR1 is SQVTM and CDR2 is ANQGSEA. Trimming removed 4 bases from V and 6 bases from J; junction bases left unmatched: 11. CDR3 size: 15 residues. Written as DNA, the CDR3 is TGCAGCGTTGGAGGCTCTTGGACAGGGGGCAGCGAGCAGTACTTC. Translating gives CSVGGSWTGGSEQYF.

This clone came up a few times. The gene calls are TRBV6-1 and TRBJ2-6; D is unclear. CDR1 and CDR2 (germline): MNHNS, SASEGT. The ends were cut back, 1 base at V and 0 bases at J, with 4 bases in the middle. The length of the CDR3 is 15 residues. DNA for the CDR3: TGTGCCAGCAGTGAAGATAGCTCTGGGGCCAACGTCCTGACTTTC. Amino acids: CASSEDSSGANVLTF.

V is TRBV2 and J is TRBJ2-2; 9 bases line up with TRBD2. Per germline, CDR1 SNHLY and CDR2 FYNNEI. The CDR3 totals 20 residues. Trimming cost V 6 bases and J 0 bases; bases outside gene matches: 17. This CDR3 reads CASSGWGKTSGKANTGELFF. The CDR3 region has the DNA TGTGCCAGCAGCGGATGGGGCAAGACTAGCGGAAAAGCGAACACCGGGGAGCTGTTTTTT.

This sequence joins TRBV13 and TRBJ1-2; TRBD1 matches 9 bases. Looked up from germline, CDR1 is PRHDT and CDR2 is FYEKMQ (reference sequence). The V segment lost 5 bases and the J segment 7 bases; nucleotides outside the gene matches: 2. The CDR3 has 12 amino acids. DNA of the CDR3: TGTGCCAGCAGCCTGGGACAGGGTGGCTACACCTTC. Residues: CASSLGQGGYTF.

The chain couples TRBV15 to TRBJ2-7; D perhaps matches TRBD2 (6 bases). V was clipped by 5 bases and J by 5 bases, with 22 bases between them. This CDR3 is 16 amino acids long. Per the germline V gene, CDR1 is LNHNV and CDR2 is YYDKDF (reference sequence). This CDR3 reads CATSSRLRSGEHEQYF. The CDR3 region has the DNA TGTGCCACCAGCTCCCGTCTCCGGTCGGGGGAACACGAGCAGTACTTC. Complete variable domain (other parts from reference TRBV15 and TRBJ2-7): DAMVIQNPRYQVTQFGKPVTLSCSQTLNHNVMYWYQQKSSQAPKLLFHYYDKDFNNEADTPDNFQSRRPNTSFCFLDIRSPGLGDTAMYLCATSSRLRSGEHEQYFGPGTRLTVT.